The clone carrying this T cell receptor beta chain has a handful of counts. CDR3 length: 13 residues. Between the trimmed V and J ends, which lost 4 bases and 6 bases, there was a span of 15 bases. CDR1 and CDR2 from the germline V gene are SQVTM and ANQGSEA. RNA extraction and reverse transcription yielded cDNA as sequencing template. Data came from immunoSEQ multiplex PCR; TCRdb stores just in-frame clones and leaves some out. The sample has 120,000 or so clones; roughly two fifths are singletons. This record belongs to a study of CD8+ T cells in alopecia areata. V and J are TRBV29-1 and TRBJ1-1; TRBD1 is a possible D gene (5 bases). The sequenced material came from CD4+ T cells sorted from blood. The receptor was derived from a human donor with alopecia areata. The CDR3 DNA reads TGCAGCGTTGCGGGACTGGCCAGGGCTGAAGCTTTCTTT. Residues: CSVAGLARAEAFF.